This TCR beta chain was retrieved from a study of cytomegalovirus exposure and HLA in healthy donors. General study results and limits: When the data were analyzed later, several of the most significant clusters appeared to be linked to common viral pathogens.

On this clone itself: As yet, its antigen is unknown.

Deletions cut 3 bases from V and 4 bases from J, with 10 bases between. The CDR3 is 15 residues long. In germline, CDR1 is WSHSY, CDR2 SAAADI. The PCR was carried out with 60 Vbeta primers and 13 Jbeta primers. Sequenced by immunoSEQ multiplex PCR; TCRdb stores in-frame clones only, minus some. The sample carries 110,000 to 150,000 clones, approximately 83% recorded once. The sequencing sample was made of PBMCs. V is TRBV10-2 and J is TRBJ1-6; maybe TRBD1 (6 bases). This TCR was sampled from a man aged 35-49 years in good health and CMV-seropositive. As DNA, the CDR3 is TGCGCCAGCAGTGAATACAGGGAATATAATTCACCCCTCCACTTT. Protein product: CASSEYREYNSPLHF.